A selection of T cell receptor beta chains follows, all from one sample in a study of Graves' ophthalmopathy and Graves' hyperthyroidism. TCRdb re-derived calls from the multiplex PCR reads in MiXCR, one entry per CDR3 protein. The sample yields 350,000 to 400,000 distinct CDR3 sequences, approximately 15% seen once. Sequencing used peripheral blood. The receptors originated from a young woman with stable Graves' hyperthyroidism. The CDR3 runs from the conserved cysteine through the conserved F or W. A D gene is named only where the DNA matches it firmly. Size values are once, few and many counts, or a class for expanded clones, and some rows have none.

clone_size: many
v_call: TRBV7-3
j_call: TRBJ2-5
cdr3_length: 15
d_call: NA
cdr3_nt: TGTGCCAGCAGCGCCACGGGACATGGACAAGAGACCCAGTACTTC
cdr3_aa: CASSATGHGQETQYF

clone_size: many
v_call: TRBV12-3/TRBV12-4
j_call: TRBJ1-1
cdr3_length: 13
d_call: NA
cdr3_nt: TGTGCCAGCAGGGGCTCGTGGGACACTGAAGCTTTCTTT
cdr3_aa: CASRGSWDTEAFF

clone_size: many
v_call: TRBV2
j_call: TRBJ2-2
cdr3_length: 21
d_call: TRBD2
cdr3_nt: TGTGCCAGCAGGAGCGCGCGGAGGGGACTAGCGGGGGGAACGAACACCGGGGAGCTGTTTTTT
cdr3_aa: CASRSARRGLAGGTNTGELFF

clone_size: many
v_call: TRBV9
j_call: TRBJ2-5
cdr3_length: 13
d_call: TRBD1
cdr3_nt: TGTGCCAGCAGTGTCGACAGGGAGGAGACCCAGTACTTC
cdr3_aa: CASSVDREETQYF

clone_size: NA
v_call: TRBV19
j_call: TRBJ1-6
cdr3_length: 14
d_call: NA
cdr3_nt: TGTGCCAGTAAGCGGCAGACTGATAATTCACACCTCCACTTT
cdr3_aa: CASKRQTDNSHLHF

clone_size: many
v_call: TRBV4-1
j_call: TRBJ1-1
cdr3_length: 14
d_call: NA
cdr3_nt: TGCGCCAGCAGCCAAGGGGACGTCGACACTGAAGCTTTCTTT
cdr3_aa: CASSQGDVDTEAFF

clone_size: many
v_call: TRBV9
j_call: TRBJ1-2
cdr3_length: 13
d_call: NA
cdr3_nt: TGTGCCAGCAGCGGCGGACTCTACTATGGCTACACCTTC
cdr3_aa: CASSGGLYYGYTF

clone_size: many
v_call: TRBV27
j_call: TRBJ2-5
cdr3_length: 16
d_call: NA
cdr3_nt: TGTGCCAGCAGTTTGATAGCGCGGGGGCCTCAAGAGACCCAGTACTTC
cdr3_aa: CASSLIARGPQETQYF

clone_size: many
v_call: TRBV19
j_call: TRBJ1-1
cdr3_length: 13
d_call: NA
cdr3_nt: TGTGCCATTCGGACGGAGGATGGCACTGAAGCTTTCTTT
cdr3_aa: CAIRTEDGTEAFF

clone_size: few
v_call: TRBV2
j_call: TRBJ1-2
cdr3_length: 12
d_call: NA
cdr3_nt: TGTGCCAGCAGTGAAAAAGGGGCAGGCTACACCTTC
cdr3_aa: CASSEKGAGYTF

clone_size: many
v_call: TRBV12-3/TRBV12-4
j_call: TRBJ1-3
cdr3_length: 14
d_call: NA
cdr3_nt: TGTGCCAGCAGTTTACTCTTCTCTGGAAACACCATATATTTT
cdr3_aa: CASSLLFSGNTIYF

clone_size: many
v_call: TRBV20-1
j_call: TRBJ2-7
cdr3_length: 13
d_call: NA
cdr3_nt: TGCAGTGCTAGAGGGGGCGGTACCTACGAGCAGTACTTC
cdr3_aa: CSARGGGTYEQYF

clone_size: NA
v_call: TRBV12-3/TRBV12-4
j_call: TRBJ1-3
cdr3_length: 15
d_call: NA
cdr3_nt: TGTGCCAGCAGTTTTGTGGTGCACTCTGGAAACACCATATATTTT
cdr3_aa: CASSFVVHSGNTIYF

clone_size: many
v_call: TRBV6-1
j_call: TRBJ1-1
cdr3_length: 12
d_call: NA
cdr3_nt: TGTGCCACCCGCACCGTGGACACTGAAGCTTTCTTT
cdr3_aa: CATRTVDTEAFF

clone_size: NA
v_call: TRBV27
j_call: TRBJ2-3
cdr3_length: 14
d_call: TRBD2
cdr3_nt: TGTGCCAGCAGTTTAATAGCGGGGGGAGATACGCAGTATTTT
cdr3_aa: CASSLIAGGDTQYF

clone_size: many
v_call: TRBV5-1
j_call: TRBJ1-1
cdr3_length: 18
d_call: NA
cdr3_nt: TGCGCCAGCAGCTTGGGAGTGTGGTCGAGGGCCTTGAACACTGAAGCTTTCTTT
cdr3_aa: CASSLGVWSRALNTEAFF

clone_size: many
v_call: TRBV6-2/TRBV6-3
j_call: TRBJ1-6
cdr3_length: 14
d_call: NA
cdr3_nt: TGTGCCAGCAGTTACGGCACTGGGAATTCACCCCTCCACTTT
cdr3_aa: CASSYGTGNSPLHF

clone_size: many
v_call: TRBV12-3/TRBV12-4
j_call: TRBJ1-1
cdr3_length: 14
d_call: NA
cdr3_nt: TGTGCCAGCAAAGGGGGAAGTCTTTTGGCTGAAGCTTTCTTT
cdr3_aa: CASKGGSLLAEAFF

clone_size: many
v_call: TRBV20-1
j_call: TRBJ1-6
cdr3_length: 16
d_call: NA
cdr3_nt: TGCAGTGCTAGACCGAGCAAACAGGGTGGCAATTCACCCCTCCACTTT
cdr3_aa: CSARPSKQGGNSPLHF

clone_size: NA
v_call: TRBV10-3
j_call: TRBJ1-1
cdr3_length: 16
d_call: TRBD1
cdr3_nt: TGTGCCACCGTCCCGGGACAGGGACTCCCGAACACTGAAGCTTTCTTT
cdr3_aa: CATVPGQGLPNTEAFF

clone_size: many
v_call: TRBV7-9
j_call: TRBJ1-2
cdr3_length: 14
d_call: NA
cdr3_nt: TGTGCCAGCAGCTTAGTAGGAGGGGCCGATGGCTACACCTTC
cdr3_aa: CASSLVGGADGYTF

clone_size: NA
v_call: TRBV9
j_call: TRBJ1-5
cdr3_length: 13
d_call: NA
cdr3_nt: TGTGCCAGCAGCGTGGGGTACTATCAGCCCCAGCATTTT
cdr3_aa: CASSVGYYQPQHF

clone_size: many
v_call: TRBV2
j_call: TRBJ1-1
cdr3_length: 16
d_call: NA
cdr3_nt: TGTGCCAGCTACGGAATCGGGGCTACCATGAACACTGAAGCTTTCTTT
cdr3_aa: CASYGIGATMNTEAFF

clone_size: NA
v_call: TRBV25-1
j_call: TRBJ1-2
cdr3_length: 14
d_call: NA
cdr3_nt: TGTGCCGCGGAAGGTCCCTCAAACGGTGGCGGCTACACCTTC
cdr3_aa: CAAEGPSNGGGYTF

clone_size: many
v_call: TRBV6-1
j_call: TRBJ2-7
cdr3_length: 14
d_call: TRBD1
cdr3_nt: TGTGCCAGCAGTCAGACCGGGACAGGCTACGAGCAGTACTTC
cdr3_aa: CASSQTGTGYEQYF

clone_size: NA
v_call: TRBV5-1
j_call: TRBJ1-5
cdr3_length: 14
d_call: TRBD1
cdr3_nt: TGCGCCAGCAGCTCGACAGGGGCAAATCAGCCCCAGCATTTT
cdr3_aa: CASSSTGANQPQHF

clone_size: many
v_call: TRBV7-2
j_call: TRBJ2-7
cdr3_length: 12
d_call: NA
cdr3_nt: TGTGCCAGCAGCCCATTCGCCTACGAGCAGTACTTC
cdr3_aa: CASSPFAYEQYF

clone_size: few
v_call: TRBV19
j_call: TRBJ2-2
cdr3_length: 14
d_call: NA
cdr3_nt: TGTGCCAGTAGCACATCAAGGTTATCCGGGGAGCTGTTTTTT
cdr3_aa: CASSTSRLSGELFF

clone_size: NA
v_call: TRBV9
j_call: TRBJ1-1
cdr3_length: 13
d_call: NA
cdr3_nt: TGTGCCAGCAGCGGCGCCTTGAACACTGAAGCTTTCTTT
cdr3_aa: CASSGALNTEAFF

clone_size: few
v_call: TRBV11-1
j_call: TRBJ2-2
cdr3_length: 16
d_call: TRBD1
cdr3_nt: TGTGCCAGCAGCAAGGGACAGGTTACGAACACCGGGGAGCTGTTTTTT
cdr3_aa: CASSKGQVTNTGELFF

clone_size: many
v_call: TRBV20-1
j_call: TRBJ2-7
cdr3_length: 13
d_call: NA
cdr3_nt: TGCAGTGCTAGAGATGACGGCCGGGGCGAGCAGTACTTC
cdr3_aa: CSARDDGRGEQYF

clone_size: many
v_call: TRBV7-2
j_call: TRBJ1-2
cdr3_length: 14
d_call: NA
cdr3_nt: TGTGCCAGCAGCTTAGCTCAGTCTAACTATGGCTACACCTTC
cdr3_aa: CASSLAQSNYGYTF

clone_size: many
v_call: TRBV6-1
j_call: TRBJ1-1
cdr3_length: 16
d_call: NA
cdr3_nt: TGTGCCAGCAGTGAGGGCACAGAGTTTATGAACACTGAAGCTTTCTTT
cdr3_aa: CASSEGTEFMNTEAFF

clone_size: NA
v_call: TRBV7-6
j_call: TRBJ1-2
cdr3_length: 14
d_call: TRBD1
cdr3_nt: TGTGCCAGCGGCCCGGGACAGGGGGGCTATGGCTACACCTTC
cdr3_aa: CASGPGQGGYGYTF

clone_size: few
v_call: TRBV11-3
j_call: TRBJ2-5
cdr3_length: 15
d_call: NA
cdr3_nt: TGTGCCAGCAGGTCTTTTGGGGGGGGCAGGGAGACCCAGTACTTC
cdr3_aa: CASRSFGGGRETQYF

clone_size: few
v_call: TRBV13
j_call: TRBJ1-1
cdr3_length: 16
d_call: NA
cdr3_nt: TGTGCCAGCAGCTTTAGCCTTAGGGGACGGAACACTGAAGCTTTCTTT
cdr3_aa: CASSFSLRGRNTEAFF

clone_size: few
v_call: TRBV5-6
j_call: TRBJ2-5
cdr3_length: 18
d_call: TRBD2
cdr3_nt: TGTGCCAGCAGCTTACCCGGGACTAGCGGGGGGGCCCAAGAGACCCAGTACTTC
cdr3_aa: CASSLPGTSGGAQETQYF

clone_size: NA
v_call: TRBV6-1
j_call: TRBJ2-2
cdr3_length: 14
d_call: NA
cdr3_nt: TGTGCCAGCAGGCGGGACATCCACACCGGGGAGCTGTTTTTT
cdr3_aa: CASRRDIHTGELFF

clone_size: many
v_call: TRBV6-5
j_call: TRBJ2-2
cdr3_length: 16
d_call: TRBD1
cdr3_nt: TGTGCCAGCAGTTACTCGGGACAGGCGAACACCGGGGAGCTGTTTTTT
cdr3_aa: CASSYSGQANTGELFF

clone_size: many
v_call: TRBV12-3/TRBV12-4
j_call: TRBJ1-6
cdr3_length: 14
d_call: TRBD1
cdr3_nt: TGTGCCAGCAGTTACAGGGGCTGGGATTCACCCCTCCACTTT
cdr3_aa: CASSYRGWDSPLHF

clone_size: NA
v_call: TRBV12-3/TRBV12-4
j_call: TRBJ1-5
cdr3_length: 15
d_call: NA
cdr3_nt: TGTGGCAGCAGCTATCGGAAGGATAGCAATCGGCCCCAGCATTTT
cdr3_aa: CGSSYRKDSNRPQHF

clone_size: NA
v_call: TRBV6-5
j_call: TRBJ1-1
cdr3_length: 14
d_call: NA
cdr3_nt: TGTGCCAGCAGTTACTCGAATCTGTTCACTGAAGCTTTCTTT
cdr3_aa: CASSYSNLFTEAFF